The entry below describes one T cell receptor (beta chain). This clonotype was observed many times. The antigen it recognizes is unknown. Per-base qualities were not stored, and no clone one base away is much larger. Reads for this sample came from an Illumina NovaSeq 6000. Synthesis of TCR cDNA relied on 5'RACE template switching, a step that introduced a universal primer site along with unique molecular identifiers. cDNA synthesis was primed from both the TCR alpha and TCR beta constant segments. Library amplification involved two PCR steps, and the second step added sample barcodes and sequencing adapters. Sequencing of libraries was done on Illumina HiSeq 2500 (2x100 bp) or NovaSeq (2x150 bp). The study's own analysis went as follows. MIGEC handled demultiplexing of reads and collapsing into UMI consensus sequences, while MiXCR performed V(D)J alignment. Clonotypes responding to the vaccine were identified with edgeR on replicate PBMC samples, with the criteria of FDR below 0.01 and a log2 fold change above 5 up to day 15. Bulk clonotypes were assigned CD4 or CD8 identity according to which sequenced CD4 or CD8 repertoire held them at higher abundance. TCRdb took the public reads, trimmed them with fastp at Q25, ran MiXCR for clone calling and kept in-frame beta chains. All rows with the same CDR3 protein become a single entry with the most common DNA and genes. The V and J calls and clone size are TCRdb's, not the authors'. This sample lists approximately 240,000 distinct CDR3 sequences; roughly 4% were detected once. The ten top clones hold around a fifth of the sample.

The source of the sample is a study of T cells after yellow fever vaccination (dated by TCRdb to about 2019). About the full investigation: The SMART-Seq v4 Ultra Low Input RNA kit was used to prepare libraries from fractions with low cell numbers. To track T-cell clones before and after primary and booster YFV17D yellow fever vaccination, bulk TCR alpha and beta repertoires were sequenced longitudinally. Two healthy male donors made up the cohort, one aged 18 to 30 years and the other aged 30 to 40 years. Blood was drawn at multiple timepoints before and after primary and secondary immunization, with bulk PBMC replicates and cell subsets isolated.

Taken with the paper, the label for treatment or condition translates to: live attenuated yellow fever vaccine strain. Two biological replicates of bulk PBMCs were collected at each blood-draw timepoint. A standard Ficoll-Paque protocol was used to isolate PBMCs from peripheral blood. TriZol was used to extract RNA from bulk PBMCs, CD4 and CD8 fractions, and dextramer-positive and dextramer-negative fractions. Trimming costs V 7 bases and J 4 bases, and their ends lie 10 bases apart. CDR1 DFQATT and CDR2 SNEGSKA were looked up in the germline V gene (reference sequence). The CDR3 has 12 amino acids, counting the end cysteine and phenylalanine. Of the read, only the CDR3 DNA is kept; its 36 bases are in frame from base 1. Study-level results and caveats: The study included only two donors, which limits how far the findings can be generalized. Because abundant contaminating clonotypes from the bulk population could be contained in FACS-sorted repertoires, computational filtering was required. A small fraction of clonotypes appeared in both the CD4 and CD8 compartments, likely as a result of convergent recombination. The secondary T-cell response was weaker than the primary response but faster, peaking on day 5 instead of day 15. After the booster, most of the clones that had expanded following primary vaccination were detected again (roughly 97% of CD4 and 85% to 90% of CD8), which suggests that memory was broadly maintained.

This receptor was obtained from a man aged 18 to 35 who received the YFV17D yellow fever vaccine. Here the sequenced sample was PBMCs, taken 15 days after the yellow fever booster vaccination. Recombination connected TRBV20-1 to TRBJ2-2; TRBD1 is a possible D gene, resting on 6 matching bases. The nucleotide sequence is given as TGCAGTGGACAGGAGACCACCGGGGAGCTGTTTTTT. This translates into CSGQETTGELFF.